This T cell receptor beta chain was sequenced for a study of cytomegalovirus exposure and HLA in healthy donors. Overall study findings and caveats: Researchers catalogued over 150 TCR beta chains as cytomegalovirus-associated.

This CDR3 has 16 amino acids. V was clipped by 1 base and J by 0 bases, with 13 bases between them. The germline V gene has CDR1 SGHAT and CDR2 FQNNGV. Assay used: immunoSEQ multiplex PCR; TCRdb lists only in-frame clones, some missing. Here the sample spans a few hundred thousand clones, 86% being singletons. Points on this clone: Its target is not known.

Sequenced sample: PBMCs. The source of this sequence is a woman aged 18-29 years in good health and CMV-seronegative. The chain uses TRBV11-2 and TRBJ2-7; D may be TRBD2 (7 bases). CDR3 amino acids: CASSLVGGASSYEQYF. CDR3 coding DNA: TGTGCCAGCAGCTTAGTGGGGGGGGCCAGCTCCTACGAGCAGTACTTC.